This TCR beta chain emerged from a study of identical twins. General observations from the study: A lower insertion count was a feature of abundant cord blood beta clonotypes, with no such feature in memory repertoires. Less excess twin sharing appeared in beta out-of-frame sequences.

There are a few counts of this clonotype. The antigen is undetermined. TCRdb re-derived calls from the 5' RACE reads in MiXCR, one entry per CDR3 protein. The table has 450,000 or so distinct CDR3 sequences, roughly 26% seen once; the top ten hold 2.9%. The germline V and J ends were trimmed by 5 bases and 12 bases, with 17 bases remaining between them. The CDR3 totals 12 residues. The V gene's germline CDR1 is DFQATT and CDR2 SNEGSKA (reference sequence). This sample also belongs to another study, concerning T cells expressing NK-cell markers. This second report adds: All TCR beta repertoires analysed originated from sorted CD3+CD56+NKG2C+, CD3+CD56+NKG2C- and CD3+CD56-NKG2C+ T cells. In about 6 donors, dominant CD3+CD56+NKG2C+ clones formed 1.0-7.0% of CD8+ cells.

The origin of this receptor is a woman aged 18-29 years in good health. Sequenced: CD4+ T cells sorted from blood. V gene TRBV20-1 combines with J gene TRBJ2-1, with D possibly being TRBD1 or TRBD2 (5 bases each). The CDR3 region is CSAGGPPVGQFF. The CDR3 DNA sequence: TGCAGTGCTGGGGGACCGCCCGTCGGGCAGTTCTTC.